This TCR beta chain stems from a study of cytomegalovirus exposure and HLA in healthy donors. Notes on the study in general: TRBV6-2, TRBV6-3 and some other V segments were excluded as indistinguishable. In vitro experiments confirmed that a few CMV-associated chains were specific for CMV antigens.

The study ran its PCR with 60 Vbeta and 13 Jbeta primers. Repertoires were generated with immunoSEQ multiplex PCR, while TCRdb's copy carries only in-frame clones and drops some. Counted here are 120,000 or so clones, around 88% occurring once; the ten biggest clones make up approximately 2%. Among the donors, all were healthy bone marrow donors. Although they were nominally healthy when sampled, donors likely had unrecorded immune exposures. The CDR3 covers 17 residues. Germline CDR1 is GTSNPN and CDR2 is SVGIG (reference sequence). J gave up 6 bases and V 1 base, and 14 bases lay outside the gene matches. Concerning this clone itself: No antigen is known for it.

Sequenced: PBMCs. J is TRBJ2-5 and V is TRBV30; 10 bases line up with TRBD1. This sequence originates from a man aged 40-49 years in good health and CMV-seronegative. The CDR3, as DNA: TGTGCCTGGAGTGCGACCACATGGGACAGGGGAACAAAGACCCAGTACTTC. Its protein is CAWSATTWDRGTKTQYF.